This TCR beta chain was retrieved from a study of T cells after posttransplantation cyclophosphamide. Study observations and caveats: Later blood repertoires were often dominated by clones from the donor CD8+ memory compartment.

With regard to this clone: The target antigen is unknown.

Methotrexate plus calcineurin inhibitor accompanied controls' myeloablative marrow transplants; sampling was 1 year later. Profiling relied on immunoSEQ multiplex PCR, and the TCRdb table lists in-frame clones only, not all of them. The sample shows approximately 21,000 clones, roughly 85% of them seen only once. The CDR3 is 16 amino acids. Germline V gene data show CDR1 as KGHSH and CDR2 as LQKENI. The V gene lost 4 bases and the J gene lost 0 bases, with 14 bases spanning the gap. The sequencing here drew on PBMCs, taken about 360 days after allogeneic stem cell transplant with calcineurin inhibitor and methotrexate. This TCR was sampled from a female patient between 30 and 40 years old who received an allogeneic stem cell transplant from an unrelated donor, was CMV-positive, and had acute and chronic GVHD. The T cells may come from the graft donor. The gene calls are TRBV18 and TRBJ2-3; perhaps TRBD2 as D (5 bases). The DNA of the CDR3 is TGTGCCAGCTCACAGGTGTGGGGAGCTAGCACAGATACGCAGTATTTT. Protein product: CASSQVWGASTDTQYF.